This TCR beta chain was recovered during a study of blood T cell repertoires in COVID-19. This clone showed up just once. The CDR3 length is 16 residues. CDR1 is SEHNR and CDR2 is FQNEAQ in the germline V gene (reference sequence). The junction had 12 bases not matched to a gene; V was cut back by 4 bases and J by 8 bases. Generated by immunoSEQ multiplex PCR, the TCRdb table keeps only in-frame clones and is missing some. The repertoire includes roughly 70,000 clones, 75% to 95% of them detected once, and 6.5% to 8.5% sits in the top ten. The sample was peripheral blood. The rearrangement joins TRBV7-9 to TRBJ2-1; 9 positions match TRBD2. The clonotype was recovered from a human donor in a cohort sampled during active COVID-19. This CDR3 is CASSSGGGGIGDEQFF. The CDR3 DNA follows: TGTGCCAGCAGCTCTGGCGGGGGGGGAATTGGGGATGAGCAGTTCTTC.